This T cell receptor beta chain appears in the sequencing data of a study of technical replicates of blood from four donors. Some clones are missing from TCRdb's copy, which holds only in-frame ones; the method was immunoSEQ multiplex PCR. The sample contains some 70,000 clones, 91% of which appear only once. The CDR3 runs to 15 residues. The germline V gene has CDR1 SEHNR and CDR2 FQNEAQ (reference sequence). V trimming: 6 bases; J trimming: 0 bases; junction bases outside the gene matches: 5. The sequenced material came from PBMCs. The chain recombines TRBV7-9 with TRBJ1-3; 7 positions agree with TRBD1. This TCR was sampled from a human donor in good health. Some clones in this sample may be carry-over from other donors' samples. In nucleotides, the CDR3 is TGTGCCAGCAGTTCCGGACAGGCCTCTGGAAACACCATATATTTT. Protein product: CASSSGQASGNTIYF. Based on the CDR3 plus reference TRBV7-9 and TRBJ1-3, the full variable domain is DTGVSQNPRHKITKRGQNVTFRCDPISEHNRLYWYRQTLGQGPEFLTYFQNEAQLEKSRLLSDRFSAERPKGSFSTLEIQRTEQGDSAMYLCASSSGQASGNTIYFGEGSWLTVV.